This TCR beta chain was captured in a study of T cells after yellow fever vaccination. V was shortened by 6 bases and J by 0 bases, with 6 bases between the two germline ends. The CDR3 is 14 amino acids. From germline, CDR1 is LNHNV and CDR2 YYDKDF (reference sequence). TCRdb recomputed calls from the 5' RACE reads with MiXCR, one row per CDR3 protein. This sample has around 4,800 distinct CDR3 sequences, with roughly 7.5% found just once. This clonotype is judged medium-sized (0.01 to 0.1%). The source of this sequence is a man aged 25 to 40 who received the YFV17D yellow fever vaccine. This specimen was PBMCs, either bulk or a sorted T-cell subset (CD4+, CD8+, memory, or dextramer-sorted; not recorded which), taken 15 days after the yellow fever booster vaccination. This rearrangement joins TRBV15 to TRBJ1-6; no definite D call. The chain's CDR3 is CATSASSYNSPLHF. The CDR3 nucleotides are TGTGCCACCAGTGCTAGCTCCTATAATTCACCCCTCCACTTT.